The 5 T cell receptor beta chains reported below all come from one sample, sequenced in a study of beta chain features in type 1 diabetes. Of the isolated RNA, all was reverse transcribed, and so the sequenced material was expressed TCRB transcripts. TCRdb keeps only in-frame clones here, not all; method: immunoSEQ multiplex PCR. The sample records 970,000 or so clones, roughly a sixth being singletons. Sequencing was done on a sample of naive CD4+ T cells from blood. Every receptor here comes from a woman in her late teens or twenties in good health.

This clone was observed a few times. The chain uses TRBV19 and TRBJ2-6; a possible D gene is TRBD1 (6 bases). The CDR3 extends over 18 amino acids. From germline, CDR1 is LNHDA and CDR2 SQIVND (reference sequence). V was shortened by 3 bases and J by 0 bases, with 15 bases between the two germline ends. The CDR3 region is CASSIQGQRHSGANVLTF. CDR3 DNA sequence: TGTGCCAGTAGTATTCAGGGACAACGCCACTCTGGGGCCAACGTCCTGACTTTC.

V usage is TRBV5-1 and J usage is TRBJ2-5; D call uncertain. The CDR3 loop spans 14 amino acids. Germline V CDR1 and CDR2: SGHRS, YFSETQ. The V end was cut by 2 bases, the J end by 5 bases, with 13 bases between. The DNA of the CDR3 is TGCGCCAGCAGCTTCGGGTGGTCTACGGAGACCCAGTACTTC. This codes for CASSFGWSTETQYF.

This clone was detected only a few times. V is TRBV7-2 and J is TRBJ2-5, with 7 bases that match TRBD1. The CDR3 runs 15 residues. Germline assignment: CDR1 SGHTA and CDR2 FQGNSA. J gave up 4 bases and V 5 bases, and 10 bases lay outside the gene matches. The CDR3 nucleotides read TGTGCCAGCAGCGTCGGAAGGGGGCGCGGAGAGACCCAGTACTTC. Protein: CASSVGRGRGETQYF.

CDR3 sequence (DNA): TGCAGCGTTGACGAATCTGGGGCCAACGTCCTGACTTTC. Residues: CSVDESGANVLTF. The genes are TRBV29-1 and TRBJ2-6; D not resolved. This CDR3 has 13 residues. Germline values: CDR1 SQVTM, CDR2 ANQGSEA. V lost 3 bases and J 1 base, leaving 4 bases between the germline ends.

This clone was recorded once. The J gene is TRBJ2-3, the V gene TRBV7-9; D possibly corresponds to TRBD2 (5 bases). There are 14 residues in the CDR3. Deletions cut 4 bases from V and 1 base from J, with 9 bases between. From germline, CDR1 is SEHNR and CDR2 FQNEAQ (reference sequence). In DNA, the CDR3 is TGTGCCAGCAGCTCACGGACTGGCACAGATACGCAGTATTTT. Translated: CASSSRTGTDTQYF.